Sequencing of this TCR beta chain was carried out in a study of OX40 agonist ivuxolimab in advanced cancers. On the study more broadly: Antecedent anti-PD-1, anti-PD-L1 or anti-CTLA-4 therapy was permissible, with 35% to 40% having received some.

Note on this clone: What it binds is unknown.

This table comes from immunoSEQ multiplex PCR, and its TCRdb copy is limited to in-frame clones, with some not included. The data show approximately 60,000 clones, about 83% seen once. Study-level findings and limits: Among the nonresponders, some also had low normalized T-cell clonal expansion.

Germline CDR1 MNHNY, CDR2 SVGAGI (reference sequence). V lost 6 bases and J lost 2, with 17 bases in between. The CDR3 is made up of 16 amino acids. The V call is TRBV6-6, the J call TRBJ1-5; weak D call: TRBD1 (5 bases). The starting material was CD4+ or CD8+ T cells sorted from blood, obtained in a trial of the OX40 agonist ivuxolimab. The TCR comes from an adult with an advanced solid tumor such as melanoma, head and neck, liver or kidney cancer. The CDR3 loop is CASSPVHAGGNQPQHF. CDR3 in DNA: TGTGCCAGCAGCCCTGTTCACGCGGGGGGCAATCAGCCCCAGCATTTT.